A single sample gave rise to the 14 T cell receptor beta chains below, sequenced in a study of graft-versus-host responses after intestinal transplantation. Researchers processed graft tissue to release intraepithelial and lamina propria lymphocytes. This table comes from immunoSEQ multiplex PCR, and its TCRdb copy is limited to in-frame clones, with some not included. Found here are roughly 7,000 clones, approximately 81% of them singletons; the top ten hold approximately 12%. The input for sequencing was ileum tissue, taken about 230 days after intestinal transplant. The receptors stem from a human patient who received an intestinal transplant, so some T cells may come from the graft donor.

V gene TRBV13 combines with J gene TRBJ2-7, with D perhaps matching TRBD2 (6 bases). CDR1 is PRHDT and CDR2 is FYEKMQ in the germline V gene (reference sequence). CDR3 length: 14 residues. With 0 bases removed from V and 3 bases from J, the gap between germline ends came to 9 bases. The CDR3 loop is CASSLGPGLYEQYF. The CDR3 region has the DNA TGTGCCAGCAGCTTAGGGCCGGGACTCTACGAGCAGTACTTC. Full variable domain (outside the CDR3, taken from reference TRBV13 and TRBJ2-7): AAGVIQSPRHLIKEKRETATLKCYPIPRHDTVYWYQQGPGQDPQFLISFYEKMQSDKGSIPDRFSAQQFSDYHSELNMSSLELGDSALYFCASSLGPGLYEQYFGPGTRLTVT.

The V gene is TRBV19, the J gene TRBJ1-1; no firm D call. The CDR3 length is 15 residues. Trimming removed 7 bases from V and 0 bases from J, with 15 bases in between. Germline V gives CDR1 LNHDA, CDR2 SQIVND (reference sequence). The CDR3 nucleotides read TGTGCCAGTATGGCCGGAGGGCAGCTGAACACTGAAGCTTTCTTT. Its protein is CASMAGGQLNTEAFF.

The V gene is TRBV9, the J gene TRBJ2-3, with 10 positions matching TRBD2. CDR1 is SGDLS and CDR2 is YYNGEE in the germline V gene. Trimming took 0 bases from V and 5 from J; bases not matched to a gene: 9. There are 17 residues in the CDR3. The DNA of the CDR3 is TGTGCCAGCAGCGTAGGGTTAGCGGGGGGACGCAGAGATACGCAGTATTTT. Amino acid sequence: CASSVGLAGGRRDTQYF.

The rearrangement uses TRBV6-5 and TRBJ2-7; 9 bases match TRBD2. This CDR3 is built from 14 residues. Trimming cost V 7 bases and J 2 bases; bases outside gene matches: 6. CDR1 and CDR2 (germline): MNHEY, SVGAGI. CDR3 in DNA: TGTGCCAGCATTATTAGCGGGAGCCCCTACGAGCAGTACTTC. This sequence encodes CASIISGSPYEQYF.

The chain combines TRBV10-2 with TRBJ1-2, with no clear D. Germline assignment: CDR1 WSHSY and CDR2 SAAADI. The CDR3 extends over 13 amino acids. Trimming left V 3 bases short and J 1 base short, with 6 bases between. CDR3 coding DNA: TGCGCCAGCAGTGATGCGGGTAACTATGGCTACACCTTC. Translation: CASSDAGNYGYTF.

V usage is TRBV19 and J usage is TRBJ1-5; TRBD1 matches at 10 bases. This CDR3 spans 13 amino acids. With V trimmed by 9 bases and J by 6 bases, 5 bases remained unmatched. Germline assignment: CDR1 LNHDA and CDR2 SQIVND (reference sequence). CDR3 residues: CARRQGAGQPQHF. The DNA of the CDR3 is TGTGCCAGACGACAGGGGGCCGGTCAGCCCCAGCATTTT.

The chain recombines TRBV10-3 with TRBJ2-7; D is unclear. V was trimmed by 4 bases and J by 5 bases, leaving 6 bases between them. The germline CDR1 and CDR2 sequences are ENHRY and SYGVKD. The CDR3 length is 11 residues. DNA of the CDR3: TGTGCCATCAGTGCTTTTCACGAGCAGTACTTC. It translates to CAISAFHEQYF.

The chain has TRBV4-3 and TRBJ2-7, with 10 bases aligning to TRBD2. J lost 6 bases, V lost 0 bases, and 8 bases had no gene match. The germline gives CDR1 LGHNA, CDR2 YSLEER. CDR3 length equals 16 residues. CDR3 DNA sequence: TGCGCCAGCAGCCAAGATCAGCGGGGGGGCCCCCTCGAGCAGTACTTC. Its protein is CASSQDQRGGPLEQYF.

The chain combines TRBV6-5 with TRBJ2-5, with D possibly TRBD2 on 6 matching bases. Trimming stripped 8 bases from V and 7 bases from J, with 14 bases between. The CDR3 totals 12 residues. CDR1 and CDR2 from the germline V gene are MNHEY and SVGAGI. The CDR3 DNA is TGTGCCAGCCCCTCGGGGGATGGGACCCAGTACTTC. Encoded protein: CASPSGDGTQYF.

The chain carries TRBV2 and TRBJ1-2; no clear D gene. Looked up from germline, CDR1 is SNHLY and CDR2 is FYNNEI. The CDR3 runs to 13 residues. V lost 3 bases and J 4 bases, leaving 9 bases between the germline ends. The CDR3 loop reads CASSDATFYGYTF. In DNA form, the CDR3 reads TGTGCCAGCAGTGATGCGACTTTCTATGGCTACACCTTC.

The J gene is TRBJ1-2, the V gene TRBV6-1, with 7 positions matching TRBD1. The CDR3 runs to 15 residues. V dropped 4 bases and J dropped 4; count of bases not matched to a gene: 9. Germline lookup yields CDR1 MNHNS and CDR2 SASEGT. The CDR3 DNA follows: TGTGCCAGCAGTGTAACCGGGACAGCCTTCTATGGCTACACCTTC. Translating it yields CASSVTGTAFYGYTF.

This chain uses TRBV28 with TRBJ1-1; D unclear. Germline V lookup: CDR1 MDHEN, CDR2 SYDVKM. CDR3 length equals 13 residues. With 6 bases removed from V and 6 bases from J, the gap between germline ends came to 14 bases. The CDR3 loop is CASSRPQVPEAFF. The DNA for the CDR3 is TGTGCCAGCAGCCGACCCCAGGTACCTGAAGCTTTCTTT. The full variable domain, its missing parts supplied by reference TRBV28 and TRBJ1-1, is DVKVTQSSRYLVKRTGEKVFLECVQDMDHENMFWYRQDPGLGLRLIYFSYDVKMKEKGDIPEGYSVSREKKERFSLILESASTNQTSMYLCASSRPQVPEAFFGQGTRLTVV.

This chain links TRBV4-2 with TRBJ2-5, with 9 bases identical to TRBD1. This CDR3 region has 17 residues. V lost 2 bases to trimming and J lost 1 base; unmatched junction nucleotides: 8. CDR1 is LGHNA, CDR2 YNFKEQ, per germline. DNA of the CDR3: TGTGCCAGCAGCCAAAATTCCGGGACAGGGCCCCAAGAGACCCAGTACTTC. Its protein is CASSQNSGTGPQETQYF.

CDR3 nucleotide sequence: TGCAGTGCTAGAGGTTTATTTGAGCAGTTCTTC. Translated: CSARGLFEQFF. The chain recombines TRBV20-1 with TRBJ2-1, with no clear D. Deletions cut 1 base from V and 9 bases from J, with 7 bases between. The CDR3 length is 11 residues. Germline V CDR1 and CDR2: DFQATT, SNEGSKA (reference sequence).